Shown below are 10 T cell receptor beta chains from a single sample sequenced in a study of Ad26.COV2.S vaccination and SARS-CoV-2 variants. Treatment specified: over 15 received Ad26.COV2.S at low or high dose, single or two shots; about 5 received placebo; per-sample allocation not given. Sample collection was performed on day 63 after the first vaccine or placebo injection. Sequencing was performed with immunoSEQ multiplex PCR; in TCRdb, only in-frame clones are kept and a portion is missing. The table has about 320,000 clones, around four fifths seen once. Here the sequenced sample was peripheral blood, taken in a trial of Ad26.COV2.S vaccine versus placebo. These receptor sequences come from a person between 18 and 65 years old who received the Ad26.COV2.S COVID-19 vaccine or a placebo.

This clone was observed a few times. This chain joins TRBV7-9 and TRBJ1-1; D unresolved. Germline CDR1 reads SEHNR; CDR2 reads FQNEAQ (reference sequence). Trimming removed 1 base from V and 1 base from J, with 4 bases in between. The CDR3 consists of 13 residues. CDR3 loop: CASSLEQNTEAFF. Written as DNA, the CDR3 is TGTGCCAGCAGCTTAGAACAGAACACTGAAGCTTTCTTT.

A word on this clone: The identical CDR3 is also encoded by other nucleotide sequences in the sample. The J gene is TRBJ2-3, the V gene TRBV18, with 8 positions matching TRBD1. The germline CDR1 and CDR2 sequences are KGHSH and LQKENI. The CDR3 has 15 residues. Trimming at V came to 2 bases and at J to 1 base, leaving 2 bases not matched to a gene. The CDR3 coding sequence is TGTGCCAGCTCACCAAACAGGGGGGGCACAGATACGCAGTATTTT. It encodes CASSPNRGGTDTQYF. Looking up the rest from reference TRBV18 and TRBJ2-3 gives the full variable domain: NAGVMQNPRHLVRRRGQEARLRCSPMKGHSHVYWYRQLPEEGLKFMVYLQKENIIDESGMPKERFSAEFPKEGPSILRIQQVVRGDSAAYFCASSPNRGGTDTQYFGPGTRLTVL.

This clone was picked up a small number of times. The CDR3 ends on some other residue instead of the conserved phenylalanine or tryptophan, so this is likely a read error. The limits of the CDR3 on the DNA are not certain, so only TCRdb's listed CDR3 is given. The CDR3 region is CSVEDGFLSSFKS. The chain carries TRBV29-1 and TRBJ1-1. The germline V gene has CDR1 SQVTM and CDR2 ANQGSEA. With termini counted, the CDR3 has 13 amino acids.

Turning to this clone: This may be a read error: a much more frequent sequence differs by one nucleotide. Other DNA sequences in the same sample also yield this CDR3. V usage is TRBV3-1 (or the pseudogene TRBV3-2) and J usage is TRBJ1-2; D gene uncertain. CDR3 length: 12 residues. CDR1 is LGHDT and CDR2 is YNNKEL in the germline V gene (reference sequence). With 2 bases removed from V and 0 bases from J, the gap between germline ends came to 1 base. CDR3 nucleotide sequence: TGTGCCAGCAGCCAAACTAACTATGGCTACACCTTC. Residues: CASSQTNYGYTF.

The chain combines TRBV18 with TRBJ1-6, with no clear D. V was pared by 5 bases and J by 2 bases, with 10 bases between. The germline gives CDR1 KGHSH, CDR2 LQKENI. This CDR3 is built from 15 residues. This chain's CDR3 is CASSSTEPYNSPLHF. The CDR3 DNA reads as TGTGCCAGCTCATCCACTGAACCCTATAATTCACCCCTCCACTTT.

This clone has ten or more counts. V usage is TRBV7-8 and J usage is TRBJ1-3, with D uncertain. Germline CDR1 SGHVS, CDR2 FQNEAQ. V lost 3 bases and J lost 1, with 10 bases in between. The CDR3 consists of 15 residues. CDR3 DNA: TGTGCCAGCAGCTTTAGGAGCCGGTCTGGAAACACCATATATTTT. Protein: CASSFRSRSGNTIYF. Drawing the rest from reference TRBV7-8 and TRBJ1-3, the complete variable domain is GAGVSQSPRYKVAKRGQDVALRCDPISGHVSLFWYQQALGQGPEFLTYFQNEAQLDKSGLPSDRFFAERPEGSVSTLKIQRTQQEDSAVYLCASSFRSRSGNTIYFGEGSWLTVV.

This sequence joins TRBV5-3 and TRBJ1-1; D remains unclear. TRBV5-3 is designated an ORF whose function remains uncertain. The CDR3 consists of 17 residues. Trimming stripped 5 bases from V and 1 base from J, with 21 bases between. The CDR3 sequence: CARRTRRGIGQNTEAFF. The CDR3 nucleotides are TGTGCCAGAAGGACCAGGCGGGGAATTGGCCAGAACACTGAAGCTTTCTTT.

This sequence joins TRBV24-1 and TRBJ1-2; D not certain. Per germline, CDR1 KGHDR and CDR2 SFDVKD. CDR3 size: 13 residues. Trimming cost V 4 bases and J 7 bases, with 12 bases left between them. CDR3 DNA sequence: TGTGCCACCAGTGAGGCACACCTCTCTGGCTACACCTTC. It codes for CATSEAHLSGYTF.

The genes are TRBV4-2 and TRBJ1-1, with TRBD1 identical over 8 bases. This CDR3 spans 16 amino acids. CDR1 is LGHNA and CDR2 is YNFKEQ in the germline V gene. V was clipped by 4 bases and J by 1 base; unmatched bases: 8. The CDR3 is CASSRGLTGENTEAFF. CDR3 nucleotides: TGTGCCAGCAGCCGAGGACTGACAGGGGAGAACACTGAAGCTTTCTTT.

The CDR3 here is CASSETATGYTF. The CDR3 DNA follows: TGTGCCAGCAGTGAGACGGCGACAGGCTACACCTTC. The chain recombines TRBV25-1 with TRBJ1-2, with no clear D. CDR1 is MGHDK, CDR2 SYGVNS, per germline. This CDR3 contains 12 residues. V lost 3 bases and J 8 bases, leaving 10 bases between the germline ends.